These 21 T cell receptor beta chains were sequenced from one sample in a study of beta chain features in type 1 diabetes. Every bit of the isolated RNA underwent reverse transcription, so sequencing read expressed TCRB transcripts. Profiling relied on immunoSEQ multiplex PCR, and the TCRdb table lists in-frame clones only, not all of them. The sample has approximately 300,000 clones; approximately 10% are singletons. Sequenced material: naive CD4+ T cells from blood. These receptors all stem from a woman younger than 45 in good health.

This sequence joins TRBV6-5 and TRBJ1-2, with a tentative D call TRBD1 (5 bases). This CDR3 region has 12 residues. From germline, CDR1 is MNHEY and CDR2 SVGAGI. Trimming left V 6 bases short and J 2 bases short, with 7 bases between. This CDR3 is CASRTVNYGYTF. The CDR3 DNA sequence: TGTGCCAGCAGGACAGTGAACTATGGCTACACCTTC.

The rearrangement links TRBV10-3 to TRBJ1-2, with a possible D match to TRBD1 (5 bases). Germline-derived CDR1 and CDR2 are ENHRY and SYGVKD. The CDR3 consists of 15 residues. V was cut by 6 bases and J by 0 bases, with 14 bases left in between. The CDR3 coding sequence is TGTGCCATCAGCGGTCAGGGCAACGCTAACTATGGCTACACCTTC. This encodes CAISGQGNANYGYTF.

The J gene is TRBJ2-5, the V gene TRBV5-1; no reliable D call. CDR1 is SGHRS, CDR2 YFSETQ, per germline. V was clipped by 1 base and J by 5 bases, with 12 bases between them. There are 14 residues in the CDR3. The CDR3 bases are TGCGCCAGCAGCTTGATACCCGACAAGGAGACCCAGTACTTC. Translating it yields CASSLIPDKETQYF.

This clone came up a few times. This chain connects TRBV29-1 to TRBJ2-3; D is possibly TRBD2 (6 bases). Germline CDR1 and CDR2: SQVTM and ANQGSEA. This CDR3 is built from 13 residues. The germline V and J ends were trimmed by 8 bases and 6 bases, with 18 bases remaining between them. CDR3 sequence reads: CSLSPVRGDTQYF. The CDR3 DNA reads TGCAGCTTATCCCCCGTTCGGGGGGATACGCAGTATTTT.

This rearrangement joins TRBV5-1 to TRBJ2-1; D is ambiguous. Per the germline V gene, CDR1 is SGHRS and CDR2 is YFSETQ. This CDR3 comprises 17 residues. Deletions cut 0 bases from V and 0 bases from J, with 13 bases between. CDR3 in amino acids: CASSLGYLPSSYNEQFF. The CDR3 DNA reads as TGCGCCAGCAGCTTGGGGTACCTACCAAGCTCCTACAATGAGCAGTTCTTC.

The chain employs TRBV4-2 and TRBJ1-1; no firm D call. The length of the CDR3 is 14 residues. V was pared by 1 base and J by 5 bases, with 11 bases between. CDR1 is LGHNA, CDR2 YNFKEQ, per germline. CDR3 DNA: TGTGCCAGCAGCCAAGTTTTGACACCTACTGAAGCTTTCTTT. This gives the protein CASSQVLTPTEAFF.

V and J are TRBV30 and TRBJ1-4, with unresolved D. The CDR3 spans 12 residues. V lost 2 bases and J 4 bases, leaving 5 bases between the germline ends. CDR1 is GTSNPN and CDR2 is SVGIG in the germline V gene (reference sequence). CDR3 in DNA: TGTGCCTGGAGTATTAATAATGAAAAACTGTTTTTT. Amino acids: CAWSINNEKLFF.

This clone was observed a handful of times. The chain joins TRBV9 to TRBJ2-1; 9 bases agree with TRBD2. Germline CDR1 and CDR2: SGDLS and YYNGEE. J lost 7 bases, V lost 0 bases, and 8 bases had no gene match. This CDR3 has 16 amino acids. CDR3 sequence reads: CASSVVSSGSANEQFF. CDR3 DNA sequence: TGTGCCAGCAGCGTAGTGAGTAGCGGGAGTGCGAATGAGCAGTTCTTC.

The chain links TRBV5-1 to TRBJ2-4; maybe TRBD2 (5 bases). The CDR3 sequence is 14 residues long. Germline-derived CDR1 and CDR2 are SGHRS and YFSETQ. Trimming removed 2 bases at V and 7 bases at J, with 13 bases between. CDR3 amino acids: CASSLWETGNIQYF. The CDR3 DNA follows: TGCGCCAGCAGCTTATGGGAGACTGGGAACATTCAGTACTTC.

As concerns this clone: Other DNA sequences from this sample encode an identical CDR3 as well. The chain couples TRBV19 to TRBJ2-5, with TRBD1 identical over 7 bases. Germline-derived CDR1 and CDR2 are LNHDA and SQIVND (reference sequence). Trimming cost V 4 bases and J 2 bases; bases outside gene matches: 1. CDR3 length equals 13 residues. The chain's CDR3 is CASSTGQQETQYF. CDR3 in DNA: TGTGCCAGTAGTACGGGACAGCAAGAGACCCAGTACTTC.

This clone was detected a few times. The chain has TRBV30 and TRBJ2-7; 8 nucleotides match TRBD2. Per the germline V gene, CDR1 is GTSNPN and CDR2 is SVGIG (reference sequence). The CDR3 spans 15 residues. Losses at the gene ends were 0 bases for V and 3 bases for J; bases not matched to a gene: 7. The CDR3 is CAWSVQSGSVYEQYF. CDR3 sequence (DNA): TGTGCCTGGAGTGTACAGAGCGGGAGTGTCTACGAGCAGTACTTC.

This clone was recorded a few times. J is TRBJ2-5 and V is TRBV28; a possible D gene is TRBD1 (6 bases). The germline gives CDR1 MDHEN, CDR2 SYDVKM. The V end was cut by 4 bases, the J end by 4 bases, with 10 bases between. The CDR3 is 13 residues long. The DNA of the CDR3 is TGTGCCAGCAGTTCTACAGGGCGAGAGACCCAGTACTTC. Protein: CASSSTGRETQYF.

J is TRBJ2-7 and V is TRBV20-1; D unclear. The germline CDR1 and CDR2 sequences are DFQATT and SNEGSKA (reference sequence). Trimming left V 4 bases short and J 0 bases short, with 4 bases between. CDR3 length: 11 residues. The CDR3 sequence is CSATRSYEQYF. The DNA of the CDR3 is TGCAGTGCTACCCGCTCCTACGAGCAGTACTTC.

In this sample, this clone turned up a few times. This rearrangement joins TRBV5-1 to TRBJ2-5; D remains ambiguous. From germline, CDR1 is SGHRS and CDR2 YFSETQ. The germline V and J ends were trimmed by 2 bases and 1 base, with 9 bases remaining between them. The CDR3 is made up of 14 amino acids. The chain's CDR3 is CASSLDGFQETQYF. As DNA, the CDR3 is TGCGCCAGCAGCTTAGACGGGTTCCAAGAGACCCAGTACTTC.

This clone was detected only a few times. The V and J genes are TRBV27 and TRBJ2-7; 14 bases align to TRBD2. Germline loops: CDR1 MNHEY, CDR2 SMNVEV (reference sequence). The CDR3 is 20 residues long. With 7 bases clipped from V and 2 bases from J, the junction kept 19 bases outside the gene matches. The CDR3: CASTSRPPGTSGRLTYEQYF. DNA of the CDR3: TGTGCCAGCACATCAAGACCACCCGGGACTAGCGGGAGACTGACCTACGAGCAGTACTTC.

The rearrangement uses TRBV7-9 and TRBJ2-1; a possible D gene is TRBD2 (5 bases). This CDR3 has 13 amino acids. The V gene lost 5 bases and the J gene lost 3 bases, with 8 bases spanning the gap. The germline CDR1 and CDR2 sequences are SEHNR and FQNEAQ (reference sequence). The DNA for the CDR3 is TGTGCCAGCAGCCTCGACTACTACAATGAGCAGTTCTTC. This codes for CASSLDYYNEQFF.

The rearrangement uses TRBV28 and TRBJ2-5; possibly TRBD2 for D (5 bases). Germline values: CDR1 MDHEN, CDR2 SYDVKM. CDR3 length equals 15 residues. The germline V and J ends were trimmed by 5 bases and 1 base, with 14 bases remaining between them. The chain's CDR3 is CASSIWTATQETQYF. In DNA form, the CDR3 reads TGTGCCAGCAGTATTTGGACTGCAACCCAAGAGACCCAGTACTTC.

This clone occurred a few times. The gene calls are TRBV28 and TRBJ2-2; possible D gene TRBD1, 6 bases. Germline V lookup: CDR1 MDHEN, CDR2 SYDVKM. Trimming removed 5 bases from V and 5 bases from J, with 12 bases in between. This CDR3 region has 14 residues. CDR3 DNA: TGTGCCAGCAGTCTACCTCAGGGGACCGGGGAGCTGTTTTTT. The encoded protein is CASSLPQGTGELFF.

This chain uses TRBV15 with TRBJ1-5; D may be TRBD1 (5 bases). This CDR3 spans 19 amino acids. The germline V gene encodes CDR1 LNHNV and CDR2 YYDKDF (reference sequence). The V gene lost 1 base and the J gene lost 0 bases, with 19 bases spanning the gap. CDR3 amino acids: CATSRGRGRTALSNQPQHF. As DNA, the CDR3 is TGTGCCACCAGCAGAGGGCGGGGACGGACGGCCCTTAGCAATCAGCCCCAGCATTTT. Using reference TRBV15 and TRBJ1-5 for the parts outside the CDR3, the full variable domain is DAMVIQNPRYQVTQFGKPVTLSCSQTLNHNVMYWYQQKSSQAPKLLFHYYDKDFNNEADTPDNFQSRRPNTSFCFLDIRSPGLGDTAMYLCATSRGRGRTALSNQPQHFGDGTRLSIL.

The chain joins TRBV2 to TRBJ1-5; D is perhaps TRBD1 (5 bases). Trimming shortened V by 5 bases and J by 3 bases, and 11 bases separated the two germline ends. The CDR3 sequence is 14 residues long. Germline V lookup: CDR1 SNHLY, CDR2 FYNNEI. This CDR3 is CASSLDISNQPQHF. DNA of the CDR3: TGTGCCAGCAGTCTGGACATCTCCAATCAGCCCCAGCATTTT.

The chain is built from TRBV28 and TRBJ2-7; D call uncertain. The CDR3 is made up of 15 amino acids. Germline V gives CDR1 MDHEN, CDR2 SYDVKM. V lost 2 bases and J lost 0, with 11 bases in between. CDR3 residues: CASSLTGPRSYEQYF. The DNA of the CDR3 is TGTGCCAGCAGTTTAACGGGTCCCCGCTCCTACGAGCAGTACTTC.